Sequencing of this T cell receptor beta chain was carried out in a study of cytomegalovirus exposure and HLA in healthy donors. Vbeta (60) and Jbeta (13) primers were used in the PCR. The table came from immunoSEQ multiplex PCR; TCRdb's copy has only in-frame clones and leaves some out. Here the sample table reports about 140,000 clones. Findings and limits, study-wide: An Asian-associated ancestry cluster reportedly showed fewer N-insertions than the approximately 700-donor mean in a later analysis. A later look showed TCR association rates differing by HLA locus, highest for DRB1 and lowest for HLA-C. Judged likely to be a sequencing artifact was a cluster of highly shared sequence variants. Earlier findings revealed that most TCR beta V segments proved productive either about 87% or about 30% of the time.

Notes on this clone: Antigen unknown.

Germline CDR1 and CDR2: SNHLY and FYNNEI. The CDR3 contains 13 residues. V was clipped by 7 bases and J by 7 bases; unmatched bases: 3. This sequence joins TRBV2 and TRBJ1-4, with 10 nucleotides matching TRBD1. The TCR comes from a man aged 35-49 years in good health and CMV-seronegative. The sequencing input was PBMCs. The CDR3 sequence is CASMDRGSEKLFF. CDR3 nucleotides: TGTGCCAGCATGGACAGGGGGAGTGAAAAACTGTTTTTT. The whole variable domain, remainder taken from reference TRBV2 and TRBJ1-4, is EPEVTQTPSHQVTQMGQEVILRCVPISNHLYFYWYRQILGQKVEFLVSFYNNEISEKSEIFDDQFSVERPDGSNFTLKIRSTKLEDSAMYFCASMDRGSEKLFFGSGTQLSVL.